The 17 T cell receptor beta chains below come from one sample, sequenced in a study of control samples from healthy donors and cancer patients. Only in-frame clones appear in the TCRdb table, and some are missing; sequencing was by immunoSEQ multiplex PCR. In the table there are roughly 20,000 clones, around 84% of which are singletons. The sample taken for sequencing was PBMCs. The receptors come from a man aged 60 to 69 with colorectal cancer.

This sequence joins TRBV6-1 and TRBJ1-3; D unclear. Germline V gives CDR1 MNHNS, CDR2 SASEGT. The CDR3 consists of 16 residues. The V and J ends lost 4 bases and 0 bases respectively, with 13 bases between them. The CDR3 protein is CASSAPGVRSGNTIYF. In nucleotides, the CDR3 is TGTGCCAGCAGTGCCCCGGGAGTCCGCTCTGGAAACACCATATATTTT.

The gene calls are TRBV3-1 (or the pseudogene TRBV3-2) and TRBJ2-7, with D unclear. Germline V lookup: CDR1 LGHDT, CDR2 YNNKEL (reference sequence). There are 12 residues in the CDR3. The V gene lost 1 base and the J gene lost 8 bases, with 9 bases spanning the gap. The CDR3 protein is CASSQVGNQQYF. CDR3 bases: TGTGCCAGCAGCCAAGTAGGGAACCAGCAGTACTTC.

This sequence joins TRBV6-2 or TRBV6-3 and TRBJ2-3; 8 nucleotides line up with TRBD1. The CDR3 loop spans 15 amino acids. V trimming: 6 bases; J trimming: 0 bases; junction bases outside the gene matches: 5. Germline CDR1 reads MNHEY; CDR2 reads SVGEGT. The CDR3 DNA reads TGTGCCAGCAGCCAGGGGGCGGGGAGCACAGATACGCAGTATTTT. This codes for CASSQGAGSTDTQYF.

This clone was counted between two and nine times. The chain combines TRBV5-6 with TRBJ2-4, with D hard to call. V dropped 4 bases and J dropped 13 bases, with 15 bases sitting between them. The germline gives CDR1 SGHDT, CDR2 YYEEEE. CDR3 size: 12 residues. In DNA, the CDR3 is TGTGCCAGCAGCACCGGACCCAACCCCCAGTACTTC. It is translated as CASSTGPNPQYF.

The chain couples TRBV10-3 to TRBJ2-7; 9 bases match TRBD2. The CDR3 is 16 amino acids. The germline V gene has CDR1 ENHRY and CDR2 SYGVKD. V was pared by 0 bases and J by 3 bases, with 6 bases of the junction left unmatched. The CDR3 region is CAISESGLASNYEQYV. CDR3 nucleotides: TGTGCCATCAGTGAGTCAGGACTAGCGAGCAACTACGAGCAGTACGTC.

The rearrangement links TRBV6-5 to TRBJ1-1, with TRBD1 as a possible D gene (5 bases). The CDR3 is made up of 14 amino acids. The V end was cut by 6 bases, the J end by 1 base, with 12 bases between. Germline V lookup: CDR1 MNHEY, CDR2 SVGAGI. Here the CDR3 reads CASRWDGWNTEAFF. The CDR3 DNA reads TGTGCCAGCAGATGGGACGGCTGGAACACTGAAGCTTTCTTT.

This clone was seen only a few times. The junction does not match germline at one end; this may be a read error. The rearrangement links TRBV29-1 to TRBJ2-7, with 10 nucleotides matching TRBD2. Germline V CDR1 and CDR2: SQVTM, ANQGSEA. The CDR3 totals 12 residues. In DNA form, the CDR3 reads TGCAGCGTTTTGGGGCTAGCGGGGGACCCGGACTTC. Translation gives CSVLGLAGDPDF.

The rearrangement uses TRBV4-3 and TRBJ2-2; TRBD1 aligns across 8 bases. This CDR3 comprises 15 residues. Germline trimming cut 4 bases from V and 7 bases from J; bases unmatched to any gene: 8. Germline V gene sequence: CDR1 LGHNA, CDR2 YSLEER. The CDR3 sequence is CASSRTDRGGGELFF. As DNA, the CDR3 is TGCGCCAGCAGCCGAACAGACAGGGGCGGCGGGGAGCTGTTTTTT.

This clone was counted a single time. The chain uses TRBV5-4 and TRBJ2-1; 7 positions agree with TRBD2. CDR3 length: 17 residues. J was trimmed by 0 bases and V by 4 bases; bases with no gene match: 10. CDR1 is SGHNT, CDR2 YYREEE, per germline (reference sequence). The DNA of the CDR3 is TGTGCCAGCAGCCCCCGGGGAGGGGCGAACTCCTACAATGAGCAGTTCTTC. Its protein is CASSPRGGANSYNEQFF. The full variable domain, completed using reference TRBV5-4 and TRBJ2-1, is ETGVTQSPTHLIKTRGQQVTLRCSSQSGHNTVSWYQQALGQGPQFIFQYYREEENGRGNFPPRFSGLQFPNYSSELNVNALELDDSALYLCASSPRGGANSYNEQFFGPGTRLTVL.

The chain uses TRBV7-9 and TRBJ1-4, with unresolved D. The CDR3 totals 14 residues. Trimming pared 5 bases from V and 5 bases from J, leaving 12 bases between. Looked up from germline, CDR1 is SEHNR and CDR2 is FQNEAQ (reference sequence). CDR3 sequence reads: CASSARTENEKLFF. CDR3 nucleotides: TGTGCCAGCAGCGCCCGGACTGAGAATGAAAAACTGTTTTTT.

A single count supports this clone. The V gene is TRBV6-1, the J gene TRBJ2-7, with D maybe TRBD2 (6 bases). The germline V gene encodes CDR1 MNHNS and CDR2 SASEGT. The CDR3 is 15 residues long. Trimming took off 2 bases at V and 3 bases at J, with 14 bases between the two ends. CDR3 DNA: TGTGCCAGCAGTGAATTGGCGGGGTCAGTCTACGAGCAGTACTTC. Amino acids: CASSELAGSVYEQYF.

The chain carries TRBV7-9 and TRBJ1-1; weak D call: TRBD1 (5 bases). This CDR3 has 14 amino acids. From germline, CDR1 is SEHNR and CDR2 FQNEAQ (reference sequence). The ends were cut back, 7 bases at V and 1 base at J, with 13 bases in the middle. CDR3 protein: CASTGQGPNTEAFF. CDR3 coding DNA: TGTGCCAGCACCGGGCAGGGCCCGAACACTGAAGCTTTCTTT.

The chain combines TRBV5-1 with TRBJ2-3; D call uncertain. Trimming cost V 3 bases and J 1 base, with 9 bases left between them. CDR1 and CDR2 from the germline V gene are SGHRS and YFSETQ. This CDR3 is built from 14 residues. The CDR3 DNA follows: TGCGCCAGCAGCTCGGCGGCGGGCACAGATACGCAGTATTTT. Translated: CASSSAAGTDTQYF.

The genes are TRBV2 and TRBJ1-2; D is ambiguous. V lost 1 base and J 12 bases, leaving 15 bases between the germline ends. The length of the CDR3 is 13 residues. Germline values: CDR1 SNHLY, CDR2 FYNNEI. CDR3 loop: CASSEDALSDNTF. The CDR3 region has the DNA TGTGCCAGCAGTGAAGATGCTCTATCGGATAACACCTTC.

This rearrangement joins TRBV15 to TRBJ1-1; 8 bases agree with TRBD1. CDR1 LNHNV and CDR2 YYDKDF come from the germline V gene (reference sequence). The CDR3 runs to 15 residues. Trimming cost V 0 bases and J 7 bases; bases outside gene matches: 7. The CDR3, as DNA: TGTGCCACCAGCAGAGATCGGACAGGGTCCATTGAAGCTTTCTTT. Its translation: CATSRDRTGSIEAFF.

V and J are TRBV30 and TRBJ2-7; 10 bases map to TRBD1. V lost 5 bases to trimming and J lost 9 bases; unmatched junction nucleotides: 13. Germline values: CDR1 GTSNPN, CDR2 SVGIG (reference sequence). CDR3 length: 14 residues. For the CDR3, the DNA is TGTGCCTGGGGTCCGGGACAGGGGTTAGGTGCGCAGTACTTC. Encoded protein: CAWGPGQGLGAQYF.

A few counts support this clone. The rearrangement joins TRBV7-9 to TRBJ1-1; a weak D match, TRBD1 (5 bases). Germline V gene lookup returns CDR1 SEHNR and CDR2 FQNEAQ (reference sequence). Trimming stripped 5 bases from V and 3 bases from J, with 13 bases between. This CDR3 comprises 14 residues. In nucleotides, the CDR3 is TGTGCCAGCAGCCGCTGGGGCAGAGACACTGAAGCTTTCTTT. Its translation: CASSRWGRDTEAFF.